This is a list of T cell receptor beta chains from one sample in a study of blood T cell repertoires in COVID-19. Generated by immunoSEQ multiplex PCR, the TCRdb table keeps only in-frame clones and is missing some. This table has tens of thousands of clones, more than 80% appearing once. Specimen: peripheral blood. Receptors were obtained from a human donor in a cohort sampled during active COVID-19. The CDR3 runs from the conserved cysteine through the conserved F or W. A D gene is named only where the DNA matches it firmly. Where a row states a size, it is once, few, many or the class of an expanded clone; other rows omit it.

D	V	length	size	J	CDR3	DNA
-	TRBV20-1	10	-	TRBJ2-1	CSPRGNEQFF	TGCAGCCCCCGGGGGAATGAGCAGTTCTTC
TRBD1	TRBV24-1	15	-	TRBJ1-1	CATSDSRTGNTEAFF	TGTGCCACCAGTGATTCGAGGACAGGGAATACTGAAGCTTTCTTT
TRBD1	TRBV3-1/TRBV3-2	15	-	TRBJ1-2	CASSSGRTGSYGYTF	TGTGCCAGCAGCTCGGGTAGGACAGGGTCATATGGCTACACCTTC
TRBD2	TRBV5-4	15	-	TRBJ2-7	CASSTRTSGSNEQYF	TGTGCCAGCAGCACCAGGACTAGCGGGAGCAACGAGCAGTACTTC
TRBD2	TRBV24-1	16	-	TRBJ2-3	CATSITGTSGTDTQYF	TGTGCCACCAGTATCACCGGGACTAGCGGCACAGATACGCAGTATTTT
-	TRBV30	14	-	TRBJ2-7	CAWSVSRTSYEQYF	TGTGCCTGGAGTGTAAGTCGCACTTCCTACGAGCAGTACTTC
TRBD2	TRBV19	17	-	TRBJ2-3	CASTRTSGPLGPDTQYF	TGTGCCAGTACCAGGACTAGCGGGCCTCTCGGGCCAGATACGCAGTATTTT
TRBD1	TRBV19	17	once	TRBJ1-2	CASSSSRLGTGVNGYTF	TGTGCCAGTAGTTCCTCGAGACTAGGGACAGGGGTGAATGGCTACACCTTC
-	TRBV2	15	-	TRBJ1-5	CASSTQGNSNQPQHF	TGTGCCAGCAGTACCCAGGGGAATAGCAATCAGCCCCAGCATTTT
TRBD1	TRBV10-2	16	-	TRBJ2-2	CASSESQGVVSGELFF	TGCGCCAGCAGTGAGAGTCAGGGGGTAGTTTCTGGGGAGCTGTTTTTT
TRBD2	TRBV7-2	16	-	TRBJ2-2	CASSVFGLAGTGELFF	TGTGCCAGCAGCGTCTTCGGACTAGCCGGCACCGGGGAGCTGTTTTTT
-	TRBV5-1	15	-	TRBJ2-5	CASSLGPLAGETQYF	TGCGCCAGCAGCTTGGGTCCACTAGCTGGGGAGACCCAGTACTTC
-	TRBV5-6	13	-	TRBJ1-1	CASRTQGRTEAFF	TGTGCCAGCAGAACACAGGGTCGGACTGAAGCTTTCTTT
TRBD2	TRBV27	19	few	TRBJ2-3	CASSRQGTSGGASTDTQYF	TGTGCCAGCAGTCGGCAAGGGACTAGCGGGGGTGCTAGCACAGATACGCAGTATTTT
-	TRBV2	13	-	TRBJ1-1	CASSADMNTEAFF	TGTGCCAGCAGTGCTGACATGAACACTGAAGCTTTCTTT
-	TRBV2	13	-	TRBJ1-2	CASSDDSLRGYTF	TGTGCCAGCAGTGATGACTCCCTGAGGGGCTACACCTTC
TRBD1	TRBV6-2/TRBV6-3	17	-	TRBJ1-2	CASSPQGTGFYAYGYTF	TGTGCCAGCAGCCCACAGGGGACAGGTTTTTACGCCTATGGCTACACCTTC
TRBD1	TRBV18	14	once	TRBJ1-3	CASSPGTGGNTIYF	TGTGCCAGCTCCCCCGGGACAGGAGGAAACACCATATATTTT
-	TRBV2	13	-	TRBJ1-2	CASSAGGFYGYTF	TGTGCCAGCAGTGCGGGGGGATTCTATGGCTACACCTTC
-	TRBV6-4	14	-	TRBJ2-2	CASSDSSEAGELFF	TGTGCCAGCAGTGACTCTAGTGAGGCCGGGGAGCTGTTTTTT
-	TRBV27	16	-	TRBJ2-2	CASSLYGIGATGELFF	TGTGCCAGCAGTTTATACGGGATAGGAGCCACCGGGGAGCTGTTTTTT
TRBD2	TRBV9	14	-	TRBJ2-1	CASSVDSGRNEQFF	TGTGCCAGCAGCGTAGACAGCGGGAGAAATGAGCAGTTCTTC
TRBD2	TRBV28	18	few	TRBJ2-7	CASSLLASGVSRYYEQYF	TGTGCCAGCAGTTTGCTGGCTAGCGGGGTTAGCCGATACTACGAGCAGTACTTC
TRBD1	TRBV15	14	-	TRBJ1-5	CATSRDREYQPQHF	TGTGCCACCAGTCGGGACAGGGAATATCAGCCCCAGCATTTT
-	TRBV30	13	-	TRBJ2-1	CAWSVYLQGEQFF	TGTGCCTGGAGTGTGTACCTCCAGGGTGAGCAGTTCTTC
-	TRBV9	14	-	TRBJ2-5	CASSVTGLQETQYF	TGTGCCAGCAGCGTTACAGGGCTCCAAGAGACCCAGTACTTC
-	TRBV9	16	-	TRBJ1-5	CASLGHTSRVDQPQHF	TGTGCCAGCCTAGGGCACACAAGCAGGGTGGATCAGCCCCAGCATTTT
TRBD1	TRBV18	15	-	TRBJ1-4	CASSQGQGGNEKLFF	TGTGCCAGCTCACAAGGACAGGGGGGAAATGAAAAACTGTTTTTT
TRBD1	TRBV19	15	once	TRBJ1-6	CASSRPGQDNSPLHF	TGTGCCAGTAGTAGACCGGGACAGGATAATTCACCCCTCCACTTT
TRBD1	TRBV7-9	15	-	TRBJ1-6	CASSAATGVLSPLHF	TGTGCCAGCAGCGCAGCGACAGGGGTTCTCTCACCCCTCCACTTT
-	TRBV11-2	15	-	TRBJ1-1	CASSLGLGGKTEAFF	TGTGCCAGCAGCTTGGGGTTAGGGGGTAAGACTGAAGCTTTCTTT
-	TRBV6-5	14	few	TRBJ1-4	CASRRTENNEKLFF	TGTGCCAGCAGAAGGACAGAAAATAATGAAAAACTGTTTTTT
TRBD1	TRBV11-3	14	-	TRBJ2-2	CASSSGQITGELFF	TGTGCCAGCAGCTCGGGACAGATCACCGGGGAGCTGTTTTTT
TRBD1	TRBV5-1	15	-	TRBJ1-3	CASSPEGAQGNTIYF	TGCGCCAGCAGCCCGGAGGGGGCACAAGGAAACACCATATATTTT
-	TRBV6-6	13	-	TRBJ2-1	CASSTAPANEQFF	TGTGCCAGCAGTACTGCCCCCGCCAATGAGCAGTTCTTC
TRBD2	TRBV18	15	-	TRBJ2-1	CASSPPAGGINEQFF	TGTGCCAGCTCACCACCCGCGGGGGGGATCAATGAGCAGTTCTTC
TRBD1	TRBV6-5	13	-	TRBJ1-2	CAISLDRSYGYTF	TGTGCCATTTCATTGGACAGGAGCTATGGCTACACCTTC
-	TRBV5-8	15	-	TRBJ2-1	CASSFSGLSYNEQFF	TGTGCCAGCAGCTTCTCAGGACTAAGCTACAATGAGCAGTTCTTC
TRBD2	TRBV4-2	16	once	TRBJ2-3	CASSQDKRGGADTQYF	TGTGCCAGCAGCCAAGATAAGCGGGGGGGGGCAGATACGCAGTATTTT
TRBD1	TRBV27	14	-	TRBJ2-2	CASSLKGAPGELFF	TGTGCCAGCAGTTTAAAGGGGGCCCCCGGGGAGCTGTTTTTT
TRBD2	TRBV7-9	15	-	TRBJ2-3	CASSIAGVNTDTQYF	TGTGCCAGCAGCATAGCGGGAGTCAACACAGATACGCAGTATTTT
TRBD1	TRBV6-5	14	few	TRBJ2-5	CASSYDRGEETQYF	TGTGCCAGCAGTTACGACAGGGGAGAAGAGACCCAGTACTTC
-	TRBV5-1	17	-	TRBJ1-1	CASSLAGSDPVRTEAFF	TGCGCCAGCAGCTTGGCCGGGTCAGACCCCGTCCGGACTGAAGCTTTCTTT
TRBD2	TRBV7-8	13	-	TRBJ2-1	CASSLRRGNEQFF	TGTGCCAGCAGTCTTAGGCGGGGGAATGAGCAGTTCTTC
TRBD2	TRBV5-1	16	-	TRBJ2-7	CASRGLAGAHSYEQYF	TGCGCCAGCAGGGGACTAGCGGGAGCACACTCCTACGAGCAGTACTTC
-	TRBV28	14	-	TRBJ2-7	CASSLTGQGYEQYF	TGTGCCAGCAGTTTAACGGGACAAGGCTACGAGCAGTACTTC
TRBD1	TRBV6-5	15	-	TRBJ1-2	CASSYSWTGEDGYTF	TGTGCCAGCAGTTACTCATGGACAGGGGAAGATGGCTACACCTTC
-	TRBV6-2/TRBV6-3	15	-	TRBJ1-1	CASSYLRTGETEAFF	TGTGCCAGCAGTTACTTGAGAACGGGAGAGACTGAAGCTTTCTTT
TRBD1	TRBV5-1	16	-	TRBJ2-7	CASSWEKGQVKYEQYF	TGCGCCAGCAGCTGGGAGAAGGGACAGGTGAAATACGAGCAGTACTTC
-	TRBV19	16	-	TRBJ2-7	CASSPIDSFGAGEQYF	TGTGCCAGTAGTCCTATAGACTCGTTCGGGGCGGGGGAGCAGTACTTC
TRBD2	TRBV6-5	14	-	TRBJ2-1	CASSYSGEDNEQFF	TGTGCCAGCAGTTACAGCGGGGAAGACAATGAGCAGTTCTTC
-	TRBV3-1/TRBV3-2	14	-	TRBJ1-2	CASSQDLGFYGYTF	TGTGCCAGCAGCCAAGATCTAGGATTCTATGGCTACACCTTC
TRBD1	TRBV28	15	-	TRBJ1-5	CASSTGQLFGQPQHF	TGTGCCAGCAGCACGGGACAGCTTTTTGGCCAGCCCCAGCATTTT
TRBD1	TRBV7-3	17	-	TRBJ2-2	CASSSPGQGHDTGELFF	TGTGCCAGCAGTTCACCGGGACAGGGACACGACACCGGGGAGCTGTTTTTT